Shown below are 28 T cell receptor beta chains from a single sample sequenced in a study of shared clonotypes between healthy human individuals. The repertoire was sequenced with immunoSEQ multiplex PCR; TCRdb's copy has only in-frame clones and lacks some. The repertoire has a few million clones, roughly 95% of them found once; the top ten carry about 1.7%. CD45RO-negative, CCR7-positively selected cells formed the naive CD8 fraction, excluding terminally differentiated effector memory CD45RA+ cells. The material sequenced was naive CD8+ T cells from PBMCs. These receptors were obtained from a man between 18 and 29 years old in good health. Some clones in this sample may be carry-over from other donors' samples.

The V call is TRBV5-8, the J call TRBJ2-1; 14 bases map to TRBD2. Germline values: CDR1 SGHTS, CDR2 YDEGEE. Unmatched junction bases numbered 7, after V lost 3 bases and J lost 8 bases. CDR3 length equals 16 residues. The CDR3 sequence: CASSSGTSGSLDEQFF. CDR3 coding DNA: TGTGCCAGCAGCTCCGGGACTAGCGGGAGTCTTGATGAGCAGTTCTTC.

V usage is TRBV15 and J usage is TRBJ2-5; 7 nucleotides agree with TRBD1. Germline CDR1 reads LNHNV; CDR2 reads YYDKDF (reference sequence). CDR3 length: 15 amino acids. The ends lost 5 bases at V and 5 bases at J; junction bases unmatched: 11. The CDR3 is CATSGTDFGWETQYF. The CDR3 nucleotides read TGTGCCACCAGCGGGACAGACTTCGGTTGGGAGACCCAGTACTTC.

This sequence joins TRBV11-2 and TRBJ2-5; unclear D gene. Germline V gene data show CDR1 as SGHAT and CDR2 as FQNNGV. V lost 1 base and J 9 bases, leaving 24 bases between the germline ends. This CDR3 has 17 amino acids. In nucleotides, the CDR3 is TGTGCCAGCAGCTTAGTCGGCTTGGCGGAGCCTAAGAGACCCCAGTACTTC. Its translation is CASSLVGLAEPKRPQYF.

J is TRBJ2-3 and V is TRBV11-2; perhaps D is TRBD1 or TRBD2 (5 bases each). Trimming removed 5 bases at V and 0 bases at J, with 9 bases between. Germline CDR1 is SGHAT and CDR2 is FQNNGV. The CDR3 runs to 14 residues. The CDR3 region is CASSQRDSTDTQYF. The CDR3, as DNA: TGTGCCAGCAGCCAACGGGACAGCACAGATACGCAGTATTTT.

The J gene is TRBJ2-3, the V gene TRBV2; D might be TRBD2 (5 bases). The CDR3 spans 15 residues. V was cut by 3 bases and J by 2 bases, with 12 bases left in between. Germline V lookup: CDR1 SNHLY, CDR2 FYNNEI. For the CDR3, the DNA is TGTGCCAGCAGTGATAGCAGGAGGATCACAGATACGCAGTATTTT. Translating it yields CASSDSRRITDTQYF. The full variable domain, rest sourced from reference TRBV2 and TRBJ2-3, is EPEVTQTPSHQVTQMGQEVILRCVPISNHLYFYWYRQILGQKVEFLVSFYNNEISEKSEIFDDQFSVERPDGSNFTLKIRSTKLEDSAMYFCASSDSRRITDTQYFGPGTRLTVL.

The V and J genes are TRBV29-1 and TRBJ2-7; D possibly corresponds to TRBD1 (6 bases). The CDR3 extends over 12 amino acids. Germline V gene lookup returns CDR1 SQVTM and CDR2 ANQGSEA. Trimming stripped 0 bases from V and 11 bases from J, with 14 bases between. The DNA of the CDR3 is TGCAGCGTTGAAGATCCCCGGGACAAGGAGTACTTC. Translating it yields CSVEDPRDKEYF.

CDR3 coding DNA: TGTGCCTGGAGTCCCGCCGGGACCAGCAATCAGCCCCAGCATTTT. Amino acid sequence: CAWSPAGTSNQPQHF. The chain recombines TRBV30 with TRBJ1-5; D may be TRBD1 (5 bases). Germline V gene sequence: CDR1 GTSNPN, CDR2 SVGIG (reference sequence). The V end lost 2 bases, the J end lost 1 base, and 12 bases lay between the germline ends. The CDR3 covers 15 residues.

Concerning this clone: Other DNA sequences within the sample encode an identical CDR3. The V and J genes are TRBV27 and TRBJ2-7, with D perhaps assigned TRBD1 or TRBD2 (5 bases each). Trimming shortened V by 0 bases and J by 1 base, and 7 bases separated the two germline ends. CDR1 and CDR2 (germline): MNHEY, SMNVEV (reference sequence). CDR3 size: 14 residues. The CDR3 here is CASSLSGTSYEQYF. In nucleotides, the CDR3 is TGTGCCAGCAGTTTATCGGGGACGTCCTACGAGCAGTACTTC.

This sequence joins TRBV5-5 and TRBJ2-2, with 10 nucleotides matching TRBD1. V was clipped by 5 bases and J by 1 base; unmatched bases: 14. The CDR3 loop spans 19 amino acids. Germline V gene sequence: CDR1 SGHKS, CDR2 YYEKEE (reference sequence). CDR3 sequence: CASRPPGQGYVVNTGELFF. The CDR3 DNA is TGTGCCAGCAGACCCCCGGGACAGGGGTACGTTGTGAACACCGGGGAGCTGTTTTTT.

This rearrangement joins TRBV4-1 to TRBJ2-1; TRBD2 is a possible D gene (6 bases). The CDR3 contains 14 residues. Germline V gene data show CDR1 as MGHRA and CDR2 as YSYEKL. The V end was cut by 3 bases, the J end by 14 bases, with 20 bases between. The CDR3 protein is CASSQEGWGTAEFF. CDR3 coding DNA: TGCGCCAGCAGCCAGGAAGGGTGGGGGACTGCCGAGTTCTTC.

The CDR3 loop is CASGGSYGYTF. The CDR3 DNA follows: TGTGCCAGCGGTGGGTCCTATGGCTACACCTTC. The rearrangement links TRBV5-8 to TRBJ1-2; D not resolved. Per the germline V gene, CDR1 is SGHTS and CDR2 is YDEGEE. This CDR3 spans 11 amino acids. The V end was cut by 7 bases, the J end by 4 bases, with 8 bases between.

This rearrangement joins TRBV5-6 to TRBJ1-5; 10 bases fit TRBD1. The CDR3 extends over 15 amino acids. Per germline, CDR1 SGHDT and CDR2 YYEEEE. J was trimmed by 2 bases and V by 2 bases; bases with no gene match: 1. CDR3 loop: CASSFGTGGNQPQHF. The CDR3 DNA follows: TGTGCCAGCAGCTTCGGGACAGGGGGCAATCAGCCCCAGCATTTT.

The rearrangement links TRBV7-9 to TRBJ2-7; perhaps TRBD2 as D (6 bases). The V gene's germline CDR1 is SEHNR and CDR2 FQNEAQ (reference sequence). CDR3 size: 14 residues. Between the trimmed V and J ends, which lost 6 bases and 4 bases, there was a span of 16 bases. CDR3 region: CASRVGDLEYEQYF. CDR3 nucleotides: TGTGCCAGCAGGGTGGGGGACTTAGAATACGAGCAGTACTTC. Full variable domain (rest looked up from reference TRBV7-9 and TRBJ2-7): DTGVSQNPRHKITKRGQNVTFRCDPISEHNRLYWYRQTLGQGPEFLTYFQNEAQLEKSRLLSDRFSAERPKGSFSTLEIQRTEQGDSAMYLCASRVGDLEYEQYFGPGTRLTVT.

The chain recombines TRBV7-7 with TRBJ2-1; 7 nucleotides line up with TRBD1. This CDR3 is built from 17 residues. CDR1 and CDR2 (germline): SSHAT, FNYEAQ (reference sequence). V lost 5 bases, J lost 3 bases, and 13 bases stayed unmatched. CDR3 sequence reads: CASSPAPPGGFYNEQFF. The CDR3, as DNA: TGTGCCAGCAGCCCTGCCCCTCCAGGGGGATTCTACAATGAGCAGTTCTTC.

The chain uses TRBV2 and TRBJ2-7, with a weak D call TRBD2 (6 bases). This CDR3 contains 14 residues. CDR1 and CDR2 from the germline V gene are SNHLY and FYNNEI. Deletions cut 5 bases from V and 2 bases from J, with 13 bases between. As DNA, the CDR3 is TGTGCCAGCAGTCCTGGCGGGATGACCTACGAGCAGTACTTC. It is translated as CASSPGGMTYEQYF.

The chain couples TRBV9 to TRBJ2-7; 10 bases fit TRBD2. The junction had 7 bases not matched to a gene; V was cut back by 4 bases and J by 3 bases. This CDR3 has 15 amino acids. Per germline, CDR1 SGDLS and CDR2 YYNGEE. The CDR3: CASSPTSGANYEQYF. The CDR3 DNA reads TGTGCCAGCAGCCCAACTAGCGGGGCAAACTACGAGCAGTACTTC.

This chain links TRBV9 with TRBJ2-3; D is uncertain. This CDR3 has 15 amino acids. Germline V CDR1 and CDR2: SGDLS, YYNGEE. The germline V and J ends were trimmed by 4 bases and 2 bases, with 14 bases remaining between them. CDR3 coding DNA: TGTGCCAGCAGCCCGGACGGAGACGACACAGATACGCAGTATTTT. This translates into CASSPDGDDTDTQYF. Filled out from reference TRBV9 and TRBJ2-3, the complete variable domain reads DSGVTQTPKHLITATGQRVTLRCSPRSGDLSVYWYQQSLDQGLQFLIQYYNGEERAKGNILERFSAQQFPDLHSELNLSSLELGDSALYFCASSPDGDDTDTQYFGPGTRLTVL.

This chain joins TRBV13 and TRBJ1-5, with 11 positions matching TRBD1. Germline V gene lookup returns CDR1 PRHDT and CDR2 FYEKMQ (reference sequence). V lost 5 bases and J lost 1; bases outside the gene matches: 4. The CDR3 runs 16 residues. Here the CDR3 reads CASSLGQGVSNQPQHF. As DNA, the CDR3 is TGTGCCAGCAGCCTGGGACAGGGGGTCAGCAATCAGCCCCAGCATTTT. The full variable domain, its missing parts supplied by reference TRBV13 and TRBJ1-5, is AAGVIQSPRHLIKEKRETATLKCYPIPRHDTVYWYQQGPGQDPQFLISFYEKMQSDKGSIPDRFSAQQFSDYHSELNMSSLELGDSALYFCASSLGQGVSNQPQHFGDGTRLSIL.

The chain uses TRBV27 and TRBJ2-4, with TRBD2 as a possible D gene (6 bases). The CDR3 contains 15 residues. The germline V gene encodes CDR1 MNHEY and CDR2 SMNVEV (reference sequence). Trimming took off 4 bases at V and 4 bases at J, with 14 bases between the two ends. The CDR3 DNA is TGTGCCAGCAGTTCCCCCGGGGGTTCGAAAAACATTCAGTACTTC. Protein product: CASSSPGGSKNIQYF.

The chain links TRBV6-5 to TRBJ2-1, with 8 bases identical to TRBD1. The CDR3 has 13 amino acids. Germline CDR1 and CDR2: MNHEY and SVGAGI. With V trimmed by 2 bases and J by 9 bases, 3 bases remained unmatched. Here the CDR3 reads CASSYGTGAEQFF. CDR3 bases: TGTGCCAGCAGTTACGGGACAGGTGCTGAGCAGTTCTTC.

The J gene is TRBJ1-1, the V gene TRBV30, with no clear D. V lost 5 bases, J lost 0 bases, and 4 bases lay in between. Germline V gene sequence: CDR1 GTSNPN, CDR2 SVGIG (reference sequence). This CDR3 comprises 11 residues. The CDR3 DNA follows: TGTGCCTGGGGGTTGAACACTGAAGCTTTCTTT. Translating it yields CAWGLNTEAFF.

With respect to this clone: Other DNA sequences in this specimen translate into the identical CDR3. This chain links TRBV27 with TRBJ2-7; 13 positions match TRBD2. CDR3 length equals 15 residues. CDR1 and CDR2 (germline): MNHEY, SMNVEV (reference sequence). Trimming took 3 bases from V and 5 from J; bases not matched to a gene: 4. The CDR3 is CASSFLGLAGDEQYF. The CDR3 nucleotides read TGTGCCAGCAGTTTCCTCGGACTAGCGGGAGACGAGCAGTACTTC.

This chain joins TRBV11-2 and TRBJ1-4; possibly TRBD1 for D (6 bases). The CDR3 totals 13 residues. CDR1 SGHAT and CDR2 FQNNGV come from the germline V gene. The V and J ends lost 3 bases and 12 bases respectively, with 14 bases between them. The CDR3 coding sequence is TGTGCCAGCAGCTTTACAGGGTCCGGAGAACTGTTTTTT. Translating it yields CASSFTGSGELFF.

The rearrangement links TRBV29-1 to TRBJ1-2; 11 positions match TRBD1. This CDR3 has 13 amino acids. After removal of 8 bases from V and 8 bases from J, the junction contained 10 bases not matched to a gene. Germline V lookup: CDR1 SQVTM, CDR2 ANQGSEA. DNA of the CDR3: TGCAGCACACCACGGGACAGGGGGAGCGGCTACACCTTC. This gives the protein CSTPRDRGSGYTF. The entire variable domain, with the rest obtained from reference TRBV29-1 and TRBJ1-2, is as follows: SAVISQKPSRDICQRGTSLTIQCQVDSQVTMMFWYRQQPGQSLTLIATANQGSEATYESGFVIDKFPISRPNLTFSTLTVSNMSPEDSSIYLCSTPRDRGSGYTFGSGTRLTVV.

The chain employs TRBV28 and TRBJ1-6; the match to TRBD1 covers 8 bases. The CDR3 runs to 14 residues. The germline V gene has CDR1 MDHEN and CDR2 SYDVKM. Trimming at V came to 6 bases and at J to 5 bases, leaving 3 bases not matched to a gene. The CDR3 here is CASRETGDNSPLHF. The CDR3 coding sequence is TGTGCCAGCAGAGAGACAGGGGATAATTCACCCCTCCACTTT.

The CDR3 sequence: CAISEDAGPEQFF. The CDR3 nucleotides are TGTGCCATCAGTGAGGACGCCGGCCCTGAGCAGTTCTTC. The chain employs TRBV10-3 and TRBJ2-1; D unresolved. The CDR3 extends over 13 amino acids. Deletions cut 2 bases from V and 9 bases from J, with 11 bases between. CDR1 and CDR2 (germline): ENHRY, SYGVKD.

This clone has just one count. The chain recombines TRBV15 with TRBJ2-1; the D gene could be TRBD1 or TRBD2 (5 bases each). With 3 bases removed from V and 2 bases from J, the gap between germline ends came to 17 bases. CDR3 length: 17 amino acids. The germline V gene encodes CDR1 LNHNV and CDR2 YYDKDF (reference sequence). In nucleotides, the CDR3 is TGTGCCACCAGCAGCCTCACAGAGGGGATCACCTACAATGAGCAGTTCTTC. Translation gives CATSSLTEGITYNEQFF.

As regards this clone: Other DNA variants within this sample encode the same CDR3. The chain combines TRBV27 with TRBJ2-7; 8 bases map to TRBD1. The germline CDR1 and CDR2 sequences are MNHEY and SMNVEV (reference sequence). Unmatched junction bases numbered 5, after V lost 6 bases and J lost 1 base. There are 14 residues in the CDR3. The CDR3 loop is CASSWGTGSYEQYF. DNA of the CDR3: TGTGCCAGCAGCTGGGGGACAGGATCCTACGAGCAGTACTTC.